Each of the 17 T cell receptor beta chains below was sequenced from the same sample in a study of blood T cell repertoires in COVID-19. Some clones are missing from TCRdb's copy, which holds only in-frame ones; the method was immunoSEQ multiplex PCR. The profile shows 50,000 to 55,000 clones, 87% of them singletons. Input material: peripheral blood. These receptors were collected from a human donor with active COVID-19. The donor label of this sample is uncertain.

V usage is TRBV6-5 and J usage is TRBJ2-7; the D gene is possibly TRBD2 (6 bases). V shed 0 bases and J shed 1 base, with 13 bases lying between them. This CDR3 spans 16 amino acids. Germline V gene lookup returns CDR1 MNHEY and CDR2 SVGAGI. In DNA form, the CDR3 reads TGTGCCAGCAGTTACTCATCCGGGGGAAGATCCTACGAGCAGTACTTC. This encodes CASSYSSGGRSYEQYF.

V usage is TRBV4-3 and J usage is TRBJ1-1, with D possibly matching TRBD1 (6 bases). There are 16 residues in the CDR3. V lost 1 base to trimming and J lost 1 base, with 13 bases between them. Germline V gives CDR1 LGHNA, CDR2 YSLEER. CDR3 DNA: TGCGCCAGCAGCCAAGTAGGGGGGGTGGAGAACACTGAAGCTTTCTTT. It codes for CASSQVGGVENTEAFF.

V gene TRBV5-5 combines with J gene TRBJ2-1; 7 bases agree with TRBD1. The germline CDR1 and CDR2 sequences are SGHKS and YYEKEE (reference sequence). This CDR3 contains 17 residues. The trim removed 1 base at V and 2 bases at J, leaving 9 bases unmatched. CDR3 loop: CASSLRPTGATYNEQFF. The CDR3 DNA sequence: TGTGCCAGCAGCTTGCGCCCAACAGGGGCCACCTACAATGAGCAGTTCTTC.

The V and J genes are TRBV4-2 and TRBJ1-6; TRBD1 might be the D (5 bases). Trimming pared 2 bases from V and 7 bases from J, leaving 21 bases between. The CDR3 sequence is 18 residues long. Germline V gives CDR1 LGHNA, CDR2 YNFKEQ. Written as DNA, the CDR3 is TGTGCCAGCAGCCAATCTTACCCAGGGTCGGGGAGGAATTCACCCCTCCACTTT. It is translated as CASSQSYPGSGRNSPLHF.

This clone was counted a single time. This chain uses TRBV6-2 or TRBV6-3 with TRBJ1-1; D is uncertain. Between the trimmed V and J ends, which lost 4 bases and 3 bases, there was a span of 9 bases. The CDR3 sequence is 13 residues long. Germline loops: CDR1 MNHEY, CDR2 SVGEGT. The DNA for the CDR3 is TGTGCCAGCAGTTCCCGTCGGGACACTGAAGCTTTCTTT. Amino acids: CASSSRRDTEAFF.

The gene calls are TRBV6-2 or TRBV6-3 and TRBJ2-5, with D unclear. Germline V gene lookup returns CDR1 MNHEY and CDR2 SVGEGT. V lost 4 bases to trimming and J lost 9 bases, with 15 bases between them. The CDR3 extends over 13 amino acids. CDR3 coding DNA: TGTGCCAGCAGTTTACCCCCGATACCGGCCCAGTACTTC. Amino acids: CASSLPPIPAQYF.

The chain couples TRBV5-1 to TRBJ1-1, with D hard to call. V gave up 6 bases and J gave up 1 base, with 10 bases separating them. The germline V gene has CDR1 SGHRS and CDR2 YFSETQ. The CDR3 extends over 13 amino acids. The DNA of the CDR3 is TGCGCCAGCAATTTTGCGGAGAACACTGAAGCTTTCTTT. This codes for CASNFAENTEAFF.

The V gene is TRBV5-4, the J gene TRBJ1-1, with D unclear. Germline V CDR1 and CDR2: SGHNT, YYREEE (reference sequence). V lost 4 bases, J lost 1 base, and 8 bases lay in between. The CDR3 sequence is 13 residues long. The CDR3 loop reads CASSTDTNTEAFF. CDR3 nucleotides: TGTGCCAGCAGCACCGACACGAACACTGAAGCTTTCTTT.

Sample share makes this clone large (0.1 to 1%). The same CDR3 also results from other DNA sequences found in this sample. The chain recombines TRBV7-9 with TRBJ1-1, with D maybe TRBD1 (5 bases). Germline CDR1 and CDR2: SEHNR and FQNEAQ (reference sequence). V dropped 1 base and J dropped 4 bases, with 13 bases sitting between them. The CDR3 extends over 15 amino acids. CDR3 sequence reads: CASSLGGTGFTEAFF. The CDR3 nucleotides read TGTGCCAGCAGCTTAGGGGGAACAGGTTTCACTGAAGCTTTCTTT.

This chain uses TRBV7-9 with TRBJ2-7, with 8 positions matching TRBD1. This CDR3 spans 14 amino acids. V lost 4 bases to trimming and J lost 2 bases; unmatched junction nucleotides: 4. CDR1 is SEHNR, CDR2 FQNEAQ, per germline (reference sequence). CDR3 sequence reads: CASSSSTGAYEQYF. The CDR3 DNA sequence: TGTGCCAGCAGCTCTTCGACAGGGGCCTACGAGCAGTACTTC.

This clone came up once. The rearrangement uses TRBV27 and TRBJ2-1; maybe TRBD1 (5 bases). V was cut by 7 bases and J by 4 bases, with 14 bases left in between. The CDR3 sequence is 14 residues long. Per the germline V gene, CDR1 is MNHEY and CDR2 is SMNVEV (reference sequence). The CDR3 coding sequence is TGTGCCAGCAAAAAAAACGACAGATACAATGAGCAGTTCTTC. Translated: CASKKNDRYNEQFF.

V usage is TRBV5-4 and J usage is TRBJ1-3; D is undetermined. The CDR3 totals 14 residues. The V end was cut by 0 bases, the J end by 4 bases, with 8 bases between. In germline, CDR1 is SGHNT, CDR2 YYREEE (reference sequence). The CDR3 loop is CASSLDRIGNTIYF. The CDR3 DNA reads TGTGCCAGCAGCTTGGACAGAATCGGAAACACCATATATTTT. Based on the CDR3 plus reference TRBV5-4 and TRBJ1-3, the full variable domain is ETGVTQSPTHLIKTRGQQVTLRCSSQSGHNTVSWYQQALGQGPQFIFQYYREEENGRGNFPPRFSGLQFPNYSSELNVNALELDDSALYLCASSLDRIGNTIYFGEGSWLTVV.

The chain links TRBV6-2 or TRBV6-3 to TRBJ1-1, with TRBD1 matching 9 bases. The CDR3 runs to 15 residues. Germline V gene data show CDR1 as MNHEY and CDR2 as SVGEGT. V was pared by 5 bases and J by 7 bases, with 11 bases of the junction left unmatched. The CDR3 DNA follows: TGTGCCAGCAGTAGCCATGACAGGGGGTACAGTGAAGCTTTCTTT. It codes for CASSSHDRGYSEAFF.

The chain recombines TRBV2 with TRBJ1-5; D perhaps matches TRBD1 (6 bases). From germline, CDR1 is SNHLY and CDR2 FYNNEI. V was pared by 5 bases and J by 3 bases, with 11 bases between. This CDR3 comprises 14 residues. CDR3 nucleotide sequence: TGTGCCAGCAGTCTGACAGGCTCCAATCAGCCCCAGCATTTT. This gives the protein CASSLTGSNQPQHF.

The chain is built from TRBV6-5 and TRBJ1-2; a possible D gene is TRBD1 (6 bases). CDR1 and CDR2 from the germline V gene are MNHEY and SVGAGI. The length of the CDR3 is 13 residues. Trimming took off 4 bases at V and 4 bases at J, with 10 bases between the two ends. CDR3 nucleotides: TGTGCCAGCAGTTTAGACAGGATCTATGGCTACACCTTC. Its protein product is CASSLDRIYGYTF.

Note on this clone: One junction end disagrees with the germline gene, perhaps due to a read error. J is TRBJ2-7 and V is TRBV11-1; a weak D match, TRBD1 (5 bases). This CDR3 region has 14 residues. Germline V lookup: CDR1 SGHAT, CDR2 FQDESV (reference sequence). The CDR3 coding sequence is TGTGCCAGCAGTTTAGACACAGGTACCTACGAGCAGTACTTC. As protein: CASSLDTGTYEQYF.

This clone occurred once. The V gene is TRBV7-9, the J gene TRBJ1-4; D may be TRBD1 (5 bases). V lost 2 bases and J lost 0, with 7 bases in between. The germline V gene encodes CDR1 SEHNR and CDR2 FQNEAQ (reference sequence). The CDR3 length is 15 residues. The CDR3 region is CASSLQGPTNEKLFF. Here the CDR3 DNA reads TGTGCCAGCAGCTTACAGGGTCCAACTAATGAAAAACTGTTTTTT.